A selection of T cell receptor beta chains follows, all from one sample in a study of PD-1 blockade in classical Hodgkin lymphoma. Data came from immunoSEQ multiplex PCR; TCRdb stores just in-frame clones and leaves some out. Here the sample spans some 64,000 clones, roughly nine tenths being singletons. The input for sequencing was peripheral blood mononuclear cells (PBMCs), taken at baseline. These receptors were collected from a human donor with classical Hodgkin lymphoma. Both conserved end residues are part of each CDR3. D genes are given only for firm matches. Expanded clones get a size class; other rows say once, few or many, or leave the size out.

D gene,J gene,V gene,clone size,CDR3 DNA,CDR3 protein
-,TRBJ1-2,TRBV5-1,-,TGCGCCAGCAGTGGACAGACAATTCATTCCTATGGCTACACCTTC,CASSGQTIHSYGYTF
-,TRBJ2-5,TRBV11-2,-,TGTGCCAGCAGCTCCGAGGGGTTGGCAGAGACCCAGTACTTC,CASSSEGLAETQYF
-,TRBJ2-2,TRBV6-6,-,TGTGCCAGCAGCTTCTCAGGGGAGATCCGTGGGGAGCTGTTTTTT,CASSFSGEIRGELFF
-,TRBJ2-7,TRBV5-6,-,TGTGCCAGCAGCTTAGGTCAGGGTCGCGAGCAGTACTTC,CASSLGQGREQYF
TRBD2,TRBJ2-1,TRBV2,once,TGTGCCAGCCGATCTAGCGGGGACAATGAGCAGTTCTTC,CASRSSGDNEQFF
-,TRBJ1-1,TRBV5-4,-,TGTGCCAGCAGCCTAACCTACGGAGCTGAAGCTTTCTTT,CASSLTYGAEAFF
-,TRBJ1-3,TRBV5-1,-,TGCGCCAGCAGCCGGAGGGGGTCATTTTTCTCTGGAAACACCATATATTTT,CASSRRGSFFSGNTIYF
-,TRBJ1-2,TRBV10-2,-,TGCGCCAGCAGTGAGCCGGTCCCTAACTATGGCTACACCTTC,CASSEPVPNYGYTF
TRBD2,TRBJ2-5,TRBV7-7,-,TGTGCTAGCAGCCGCCCGGGGGGCCAAGAGACCCAGTACTTC,CASSRPGGQETQYF
TRBD1,TRBJ1-4,TRBV19,-,TGTGCCAGTAGTATGGATCGGGACAGGGACAAAAAACTGTTTTTT,CASSMDRDRDKKLFF
TRBD1,TRBJ1-1,TRBV10-2,-,TGCGCCAGCAAGCTTAACAGGGGACTTGCTACTGAAGCTTTCTTT,CASKLNRGLATEAFF
TRBD2,TRBJ2-7,TRBV12-5,-,TGTGCTAGTGGTCGGACTAGCGGCCTCTACGAGCAGTACTTC,CASGRTSGLYEQYF
-,TRBJ2-1,TRBV19,-,TGTGCCAGTAGTATCTTAGGGGGGGCGACCTACAATGAGCAGTTCTTC,CASSILGGATYNEQFF
-,TRBJ1-5,TRBV15,few,TGTGCCACCAGCTATCGGCGGGGCAGCAATCAGCCCCAGCATTTT,CATSYRRGSNQPQHF
-,TRBJ1-5,TRBV19,-,TGTGCCAGTAGTCCTGACATTAGCAATCAGCCCCAGCATTTT,CASSPDISNQPQHF
-,TRBJ2-1,TRBV7-2,-,TGTGCCAGCAAAATGCCTCAGGAAAATGAGCAGTTCTTC,CASKMPQENEQFF
-,TRBJ1-1,TRBV25-1,-,TGTGCCAGCAGTGCCGGGACCGCCTCTGGAGCTTTCTTT,CASSAGTASGAFF
TRBD2,TRBJ2-2,TRBV29-1,-,TGCAGCGCCGCCCTAGGTGGGGGGGCGAACACCGGGGAGCTGTTTTTT,CSAALGGGANTGELFF
-,TRBJ2-7,TRBV13,-,TGTGCCAGCAGCTTAGGACCAGATCCCTACGAGCAGTACTTC,CASSLGPDPYEQYF
TRBD2,TRBJ2-1,TRBV5-1,-,TGCGCCAGCAGCATTGCTAGCGGGGGGGTTTCCTACAATGAGCAGTTCTTC,CASSIASGGVSYNEQFF
TRBD1,TRBJ2-3,TRBV9,-,TGTGCCACCGCACAGGGGACCTCTAGCACAGATACGCAGTATTTT,CATAQGTSSTDTQYF
-,TRBJ1-1,TRBV19,-,TGTGCCAGTAGTTTTGGGGACTTGAACACTGAAGCTTTCTTT,CASSFGDLNTEAFF
-,TRBJ1-2,TRBV25-1,-,TGTGCCAGCAGTGAAAACCTGATTAACTATGGCTACACCTTC,CASSENLINYGYTF
-,TRBJ2-2,TRBV7-9,-,TGTGCCAGCAGCTTAGAGGGGCCAGGCGGGGAGCTGTTTTTT,CASSLEGPGGELFF
TRBD2,TRBJ2-1,TRBV2,-,TGTGCCAGCAGGGGACTACTTCACTACGCCTACAATGAGCAGTTCTTC,CASRGLLHYAYNEQFF
-,TRBJ1-5,TRBV28,-,TGTGCCAGCAAGCCCCGGGAGCCCCAGCATTTT,CASKPREPQHF
TRBD1,TRBJ1-1,TRBV7-9,once,TGTGCCAGCAGCTTCCCCACAGGGGTTGGCACTGAAGCTTTCTTT,CASSFPTGVGTEAFF
TRBD2,TRBJ2-5,TRBV2,-,TGTGCCACCCGGAGGATGGTAGCGGGGGTTGAGACCCAGTACTTC,CATRRMVAGVETQYF
-,TRBJ2-5,TRBV5-1,-,TGCGCCAGCAGCTTGGGGGGGGACAGCACCCAAGAGACCCAGTACTTC,CASSLGGDSTQETQYF
-,TRBJ1-2,TRBV6-1,-,TGTGCCAGCAGTGATTTTTGGGGGAACTATGGCTACACCTTC,CASSDFWGNYGYTF
TRBD1,TRBJ1-3,TRBV13,-,TGTGCCAGCAGCTCCCGACAGGGGGTAGGCTCTCTCTCTGGAAACACCATATATTTT,CASSSRQGVGSLSGNTIYF
-,TRBJ2-1,TRBV2,-,TGTGCCAGCAGTGATGGGTCGCTGGGCTACAATGAGCAGTTCTTC,CASSDGSLGYNEQFF
-,TRBJ1-5,TRBV10-2,-,TGCGCCACCCAAGGGGGGTCCAATCAGCCCCAGCATTTT,CATQGGSNQPQHF